A single sample gave rise to the 12 T cell receptor beta chains below, sequenced in a study of CD8 T cells in ankylosing spondylitis. Via MiXCR, TCRdb re-called the 5' RACE reads, giving one row per CDR3 protein. The sample holds hundreds of thousands of distinct CDR3 sequences, 20% to 30% seen once. Sequencing was done on a sample of blood, either unsorted or a sorted T cell fraction (not recorded which). The receptors were sampled from a male donor with ankylosing spondylitis or in good health (not recorded which).

The sample holds a few counts of this clonotype. V is TRBV20-1 and J is TRBJ2-7; TRBD1 aligns across 9 bases. Germline lookup yields CDR1 DFQATT and CDR2 SNEGSKA (reference sequence). The CDR3 covers 14 residues. Losses at the gene ends were 6 bases for V and 1 base for J; bases not matched to a gene: 7. This CDR3 reads CSATRTGASYEQYF. The CDR3 DNA follows: TGCAGTGCAACCAGGACAGGGGCGTCCTACGAGCAGTACTTC.

This clonotype has ten or more counts. V is TRBV24-1 and J is TRBJ2-1, with 7 bases aligning to TRBD2. The V gene end was trimmed by 2 bases and the J gene end by 2 bases; junction bases not matched to a gene: 5. CDR1 is KGHDR, CDR2 SFDVKD, per germline. The CDR3 contains 16 residues. CDR3 sequence: CATSDSSGGAYNEQFF. The CDR3 DNA reads as TGTGCCACCAGTGATTCTTCTGGGGGGGCCTACAATGAGCAGTTCTTC.

This clonotype was counted a few times. The rearrangement joins TRBV29-1 to TRBJ1-2; D ambiguous. Germline values: CDR1 SQVTM, CDR2 ANQGSEA. The CDR3 spans 12 residues. Trimming pared 7 bases from V and 3 bases from J, leaving 12 bases between. CDR3 amino acids: CSAPLSDYGYTF. The CDR3 DNA reads TGCAGCGCTCCCCTGTCCGACTATGGCTACACCTTC.

This clonotype was counted many times. V and J are TRBV3-1 and TRBJ2-2; D is ambiguous. Germline-derived CDR1 and CDR2 are LGHDT and YNNKEL (reference sequence). The CDR3 length is 15 residues. V lost 6 bases and J lost 7, with 18 bases in between. The CDR3 nucleotides read TGTGCCAGCAGGAAGAGTGGGATCCTAGGCGGGGAGCTGTTTTTT. Residues: CASRKSGILGGELFF.

This clonotype has more than one count but fewer than ten. V is TRBV20-1 and J is TRBJ2-1, with unresolved D. Per germline, CDR1 DFQATT and CDR2 SNEGSKA (reference sequence). The length of the CDR3 is 14 residues. Trimming took off 3 bases at V and 5 bases at J, with 14 bases between the two ends. CDR3 coding DNA: TGCAGTGCTAGGGTGGGGTCGGTCCACAATGAGCAGTTCTTC. Its protein product is CSARVGSVHNEQFF.

The genes are TRBV9 and TRBJ2-1; a possible D gene is TRBD1 (5 bases). Deletions cut 3 bases from V and 6 bases from J, with 7 bases between. The CDR3 is 12 residues long. CDR1 SGDLS and CDR2 YYNGEE come from the germline V gene. In nucleotides, the CDR3 is TGTGCCAGCAGCGCCCAGGGCAATGAGCAGTTCTTC. It translates to CASSAQGNEQFF.

This clonotype showed up many times. The chain recombines TRBV20-1 with TRBJ2-7; unclear D gene. Germline-derived CDR1 and CDR2 are DFQATT and SNEGSKA (reference sequence). The CDR3 covers 13 residues. V dropped 2 bases and J dropped 8 bases, with 16 bases sitting between them. This CDR3 reads CSARPPYDEKQYF. The CDR3 region has the DNA TGCAGTGCTAGACCTCCCTACGACGAGAAGCAGTACTTC.

The chain links TRBV29-1 to TRBJ2-3; TRBD1 is a possible D gene (5 bases). Germline CDR1 and CDR2: SQVTM and ANQGSEA. The CDR3 runs 13 residues. V lost 7 bases and J lost 0, with 11 bases in between. In nucleotides, the CDR3 is TGCAGCGGGACACAGACTAGCACAGATACGCAGTATTTT. This sequence encodes CSGTQTSTDTQYF.

This clonotype was seen a few times. The chain joins TRBV20-1 to TRBJ2-1; D is uncertain. The CDR3 sequence is 11 residues long. The germline gives CDR1 DFQATT, CDR2 SNEGSKA (reference sequence). The ends were cut back, 3 bases at V and 3 bases at J, with 3 bases in the middle. CDR3 DNA: TGCAGTGCTAGTAGCTACAATGAGCAGTTCTTC. It is translated as CSASSYNEQFF.

This clonotype has only a few counts. The chain uses TRBV20-1 and TRBJ2-5, with 11 bases aligning to TRBD2. The trim removed 3 bases at V and 4 bases at J, leaving 4 bases unmatched. This CDR3 region has 14 residues. Per the germline V gene, CDR1 is DFQATT and CDR2 is SNEGSKA (reference sequence). The CDR3, as DNA: TGCAGTGCTAGGCTCCTAGCGGGAGGAGAGACCCAGTACTTC. It encodes CSARLLAGGETQYF.

J is TRBJ2-1 and V is TRBV29-1, with D hard to call. The V end was cut by 3 bases, the J end by 0 bases, with 9 bases between. The CDR3 sequence is 14 residues long. The germline V gene encodes CDR1 SQVTM and CDR2 ANQGSEA. CDR3 bases: TGCAGCGTTGAGGGCCTGAGCTCCTACAATGAGCAGTTCTTC. Protein: CSVEGLSSYNEQFF.

The rearrangement uses TRBV28 and TRBJ2-7, with D uncertain. Germline CDR1 is MDHEN and CDR2 is SYDVKM. The CDR3 loop spans 12 amino acids. V was pared by 6 bases and J by 6 bases, with 12 bases between. The CDR3 DNA reads as TGTGCCAGCAGAAAAGGGTATCGCGAGCAGTACTTC. It translates to CASRKGYREQYF.